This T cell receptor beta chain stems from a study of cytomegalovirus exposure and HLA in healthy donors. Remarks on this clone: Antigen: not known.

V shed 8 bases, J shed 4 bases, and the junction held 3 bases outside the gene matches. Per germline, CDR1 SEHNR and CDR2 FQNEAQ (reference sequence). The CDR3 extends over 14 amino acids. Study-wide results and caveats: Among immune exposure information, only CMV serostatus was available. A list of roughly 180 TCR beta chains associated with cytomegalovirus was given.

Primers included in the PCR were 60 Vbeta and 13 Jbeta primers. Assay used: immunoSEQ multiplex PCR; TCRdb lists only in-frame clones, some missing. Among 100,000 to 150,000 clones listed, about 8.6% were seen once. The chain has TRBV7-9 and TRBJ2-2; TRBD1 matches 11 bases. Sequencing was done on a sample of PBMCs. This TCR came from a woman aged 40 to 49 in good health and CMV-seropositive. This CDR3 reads CASGGQGATGELFF. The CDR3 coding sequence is TGTGCCAGCGGAGGACAGGGGGCCACCGGGGAGCTGTTTTTT.